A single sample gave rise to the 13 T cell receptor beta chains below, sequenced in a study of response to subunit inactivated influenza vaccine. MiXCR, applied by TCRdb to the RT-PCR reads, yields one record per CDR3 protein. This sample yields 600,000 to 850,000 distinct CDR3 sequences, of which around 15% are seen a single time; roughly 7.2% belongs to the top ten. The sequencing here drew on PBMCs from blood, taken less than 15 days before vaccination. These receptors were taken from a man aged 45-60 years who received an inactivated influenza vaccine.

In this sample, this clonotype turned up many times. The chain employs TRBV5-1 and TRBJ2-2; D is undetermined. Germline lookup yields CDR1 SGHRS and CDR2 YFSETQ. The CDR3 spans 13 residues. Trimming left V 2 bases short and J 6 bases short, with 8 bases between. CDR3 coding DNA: TGCGCCAGCAGCTTATCGGGTTCCGGGGAGCTGTTTTTT. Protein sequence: CASSLSGSGELFF.

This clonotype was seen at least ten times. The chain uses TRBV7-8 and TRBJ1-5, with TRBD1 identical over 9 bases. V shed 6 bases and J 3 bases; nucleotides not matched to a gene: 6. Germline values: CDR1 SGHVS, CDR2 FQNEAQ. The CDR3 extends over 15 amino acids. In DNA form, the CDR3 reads TGTGCCAGCAGTCGGGGGACAGGGCACAATCAGCCCCAGCATTTT. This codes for CASSRGTGHNQPQHF.

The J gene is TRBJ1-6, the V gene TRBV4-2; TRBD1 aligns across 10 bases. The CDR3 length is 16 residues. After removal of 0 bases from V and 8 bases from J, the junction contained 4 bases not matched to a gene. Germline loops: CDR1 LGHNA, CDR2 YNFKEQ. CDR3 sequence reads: CASSQDPGTGDSPLHF. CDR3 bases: TGTGCCAGCAGCCAAGATCCCGGGACAGGGGATTCACCCCTCCACTTT.

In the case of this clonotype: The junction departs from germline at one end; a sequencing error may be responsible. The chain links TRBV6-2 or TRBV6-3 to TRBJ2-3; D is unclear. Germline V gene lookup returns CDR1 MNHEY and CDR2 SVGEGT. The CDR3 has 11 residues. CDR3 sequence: CASGYRDTQYF. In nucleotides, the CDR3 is TGTGCCAGCGGTTATAGGGATACGCAGTATTTT.

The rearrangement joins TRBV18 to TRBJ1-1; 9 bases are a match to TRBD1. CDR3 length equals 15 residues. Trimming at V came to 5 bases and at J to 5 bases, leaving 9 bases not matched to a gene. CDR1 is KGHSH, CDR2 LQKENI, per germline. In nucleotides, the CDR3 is TGTGCCAGCTCAGAACAGGGGGCAGTTGGTACTGAAGCTTTCTTT. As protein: CASSEQGAVGTEAFF.

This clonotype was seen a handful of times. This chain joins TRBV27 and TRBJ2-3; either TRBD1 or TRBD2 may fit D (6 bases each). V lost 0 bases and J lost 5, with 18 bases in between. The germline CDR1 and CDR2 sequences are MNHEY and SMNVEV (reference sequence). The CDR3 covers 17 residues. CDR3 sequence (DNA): TGTGCCAGCAGTTTATCACCTCGTTTGGGGGGCCAAGATACGCAGTATTTT. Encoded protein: CASSLSPRLGGQDTQYF.

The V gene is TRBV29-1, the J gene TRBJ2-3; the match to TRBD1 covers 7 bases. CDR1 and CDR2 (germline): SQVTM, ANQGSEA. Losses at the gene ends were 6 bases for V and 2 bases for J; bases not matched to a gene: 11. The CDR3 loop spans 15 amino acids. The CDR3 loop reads CSVKPGQLLTDTQYF. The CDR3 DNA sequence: TGCAGCGTAAAGCCGGGACAGCTCCTCACAGATACGCAGTATTTT.

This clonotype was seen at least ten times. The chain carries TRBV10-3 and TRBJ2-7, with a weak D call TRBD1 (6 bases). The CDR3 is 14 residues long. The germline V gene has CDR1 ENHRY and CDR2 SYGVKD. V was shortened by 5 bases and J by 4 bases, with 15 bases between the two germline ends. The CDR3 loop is CAISPQGSKYEQYF. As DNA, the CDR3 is TGTGCCATCAGTCCACAGGGCAGCAAATACGAGCAGTACTTC.

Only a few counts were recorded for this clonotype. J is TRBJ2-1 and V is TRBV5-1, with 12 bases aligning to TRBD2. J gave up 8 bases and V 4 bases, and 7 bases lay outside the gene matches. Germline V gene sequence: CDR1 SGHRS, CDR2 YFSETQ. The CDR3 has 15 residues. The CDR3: CASSGTSGRSDEQFF. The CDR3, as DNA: TGCGCCAGCAGCGGAACTAGCGGGAGGTCGGATGAGCAGTTCTTC.

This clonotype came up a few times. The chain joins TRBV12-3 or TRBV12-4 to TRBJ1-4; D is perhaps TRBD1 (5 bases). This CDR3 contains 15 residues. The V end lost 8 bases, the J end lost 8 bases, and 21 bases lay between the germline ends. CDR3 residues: CASSKAGAYEEKLFF. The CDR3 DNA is TGTGCCAGCTCGAAGGCTGGGGCTTATGAAGAAAAACTGTTTTTT.

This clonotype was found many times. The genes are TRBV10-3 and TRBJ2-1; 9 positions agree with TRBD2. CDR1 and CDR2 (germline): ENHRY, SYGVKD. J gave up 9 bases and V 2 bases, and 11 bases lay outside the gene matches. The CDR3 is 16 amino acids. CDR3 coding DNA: TGTGCCATCAGTGAGCCACCCGGACTAGCGCGGGGTGAGCAGTTCTTC. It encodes CAISEPPGLARGEQFF.

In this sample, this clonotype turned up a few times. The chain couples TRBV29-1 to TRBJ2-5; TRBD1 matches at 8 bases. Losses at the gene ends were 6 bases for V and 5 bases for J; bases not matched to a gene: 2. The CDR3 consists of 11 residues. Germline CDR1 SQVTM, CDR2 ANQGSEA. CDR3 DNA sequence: TGCAGCGTGACAGGGGAGGAGACCCAGTACTTC. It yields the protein CSVTGEETQYF.

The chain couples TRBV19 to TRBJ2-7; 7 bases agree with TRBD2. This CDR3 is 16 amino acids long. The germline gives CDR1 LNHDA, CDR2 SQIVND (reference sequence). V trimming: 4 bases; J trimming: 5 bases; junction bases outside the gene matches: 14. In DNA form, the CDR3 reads TGTGCCAGTAGTACCCCCGGGAGGAGCCCTTTTCACGAGCAGTACTTC. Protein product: CASSTPGRSPFHEQYF.